The rows below give T cell receptor beta chains drawn from one sample of a study of T cell repertoires in cytomegalovirus infection. No cognate antigen is known for these TCRs. TCRdb itself ran the reads through MiXCR, one entry per CDR3 protein. The table has about a million distinct CDR3 sequences, 25% to 40% seen once. The specimen was cultured CD8+ T cells from PBMCs, collected from culture after CMV antigen stimulation. The receptors here all came from a human donor in good health (CMV status not recorded). Some clones in this sample may be carry-over from other donors' samples. The CDR3 runs from the conserved cysteine through the conserved F or W. A D gene is named only where the DNA matches it firmly. Rows may omit the clone size; those that give it use once, few, many or a size class.

J	size	V	D	DNA	CDR3
TRBJ2-2	.	TRBV6-6	TRBD2	TGTGCCAGCAGTCGGGAGGGGGCGAACACCGGGGAGCTGTTTTTT	CASSREGANTGELFF
TRBJ1-1	few	TRBV7-6	.	TGTGCCAGCAGCTTAGAATCGGGGGAGGCTGAAGCTTTCTTT	CASSLESGEAEAFF
TRBJ2-3	many	TRBV7-2	TRBD2	TGTGCCAGCAGCTTAGACGGGGGGGGTAGGACAGATACGCAGTATTTT	CASSLDGGGRTDTQYF
TRBJ2-7	many	TRBV7-2	.	TGTGCCAGCAGCTTAGGTCGGCAGACCGAGCAGTACTTC	CASSLGRQTEQYF
TRBJ1-5	.	TRBV9	TRBD1	TGTGCCAGCAGCGAGACAGGGGTGAGTCAGCCCCAGCATTTT	CASSETGVSQPQHF
TRBJ1-1	.	TRBV19	.	TGTGCCAGTAGTATAGAGAGCTTCAAGAACACTGAAGCTTTCTTT	CASSIESFKNTEAFF
TRBJ1-2	few	TRBV20-1	TRBD1	TGCAGTGCTAGTTTGACAGGGGGAACTAACTATGGCTACACCTTC	CSASLTGGTNYGYTF
TRBJ2-3	few	TRBV7-9	TRBD1	TGTGCCAGCAGCTTAAAACAGGGGGCGAGCACAGATACGCAGTATTTT	CASSLKQGASTDTQYF
TRBJ1-2	many	TRBV6-5	.	TGTGCCAGCAGTTACGCCCTTGGGTATGGCTACACCTTC	CASSYALGYGYTF
TRBJ2-3	few	TRBV6-5	TRBD2	TGTGCCAGCAGTTACTCCCTGACTAGCGGGGGGGAGGCGCCAGATACGCAGTATTTT	CASSYSLTSGGEAPDTQYF
TRBJ2-1	many	TRBV15	TRBD1	TGTGCCACCAGCAGAGAACTAGGGACAGGGGAGGACAATGAGCAGTTCTTC	CATSRELGTGEDNEQFF
TRBJ1-5	few	TRBV10-3	.	TGTGCCATCAGTGAGGGGGGGAATCAGCCCCAGCATTTT	CAISEGGNQPQHF
TRBJ1-2	many	TRBV12-3/TRBV12-4	.	TGTGCCAGCAGTCGGGGACAACTCTATGGCTACACCTTC	CASSRGQLYGYTF
TRBJ2-7	.	TRBV7-6	TRBD1	TGTGCCAGCAGCCTCCAACAGGGGAACGCCTACGAGCAGTACTTC	CASSLQQGNAYEQYF
TRBJ2-4	few	TRBV7-9	.	TGTGCCAGCAGCTTAGAGGCAGGGGAAATTGAAAACATTCAGTACTTC	CASSLEAGEIENIQYF
TRBJ1-5	.	TRBV20-1	.	TGCAGTGCTAGAGATAGGGCAGATCAGCCCCAGCATTTT	CSARDRADQPQHF
TRBJ1-1	.	TRBV27	.	TGTGCCAGCAGTTTCGGCACGCCGAGGACTGAAGCTTTCTTT	CASSFGTPRTEAFF
TRBJ1-2	.	TRBV20-1	.	TGCAGTGCTAGAGATCCCCCAGACTTCTATGGCTACACCTTC	CSARDPPDFYGYTF
TRBJ2-1	few	TRBV7-8	.	TGTGCCAGCACCCTCGGGGGCGGAAGGATTGATGAGCAGTTCTTC	CASTLGGGRIDEQFF
TRBJ2-1	.	TRBV12-3/TRBV12-4	TRBD1	TGTGCCAGCAGTTCAATATCAGGGGGTCAAAACAATGAGCAGTTCTTC	CASSSISGGQNNEQFF
TRBJ1-1	many	TRBV7-8	TRBD1	TGTGCCAGCAGCTTGACAGGGTCGGGCACTGAAGCTTTCTTT	CASSLTGSGTEAFF
TRBJ2-1	many	TRBV7-6	TRBD1	TGTGCCAGCAGCACCACAGGGGCCCGAAACAATGAGCAGTTCTTC	CASSTTGARNNEQFF
TRBJ2-1	many	TRBV27	.	TGTGCCAGCAGTTTACTATCGGTCCATGAGCAGTTCTTC	CASSLLSVHEQFF
TRBJ1-6	.	TRBV12-5	.	TGTGCTAGTGGTTTCACAACAGAGCGAAATAATTCACCCCTCCACTTT	CASGFTTERNNSPLHF
TRBJ1-2	.	TRBV7-9	TRBD1	TGTGCCAGCAGGACCCCCGGACAGGGGTATGGCTACACCTTC	CASRTPGQGYGYTF
TRBJ1-1	few	TRBV10-3	.	TGTGCCATCAGTGAGTCGCAGGGGACATCTACTGAAGCTTTCTTT	CAISESQGTSTEAFF
TRBJ1-1	few	TRBV14	.	TGTGCCAGCAGCCAAGTCGGACAGTGGATAACTTTCTTT	CASSQVGQWITFF
TRBJ1-5	many	TRBV7-2	.	TGTGCCAGCAGCCCAGGGCAGGGGTGGAATCAGCCCCAGCATTTT	CASSPGQGWNQPQHF
TRBJ1-5	few	TRBV2	.	TGTGCCAGCAGCCCCCCCCAGCATTTT	CASSPPQHF
TRBJ1-4	many	TRBV7-9	.	TGTGCCAGCACCCAAAGCGGAAAACTGTTTTTT	CASTQSGKLFF
TRBJ1-1	.	TRBV7-8	.	TGTGCCAGCAGCTTAGGCAGGGCGGGTCCCGGTGAAGCTTTCTTT	CASSLGRAGPGEAFF
TRBJ1-1	.	TRBV7-9	.	TGTGCCAGCAGCTTAGTTGGGTCGTCAGGGGTAGATACTGAAGCTTTCTTT	CASSLVGSSGVDTEAFF
TRBJ1-1	.	TRBV4-1	TRBD1	TGCGCCAGCAGCTCCCCCCGGACAGGAGAGAACACTGAAGCTTTCTTT	CASSSPRTGENTEAFF
TRBJ2-5	.	TRBV12-3/TRBV12-4	TRBD1	TGTGCCAGCAGTTCCCCGGGCCGGGACAGCCCCCGAGAGACCCAGTACTTC	CASSSPGRDSPRETQYF
TRBJ1-3	.	TRBV7-9	TRBD1	TGTGCCAGCACCGGGACAGGGCCCTCTGGAAACACCATATATTTT	CASTGTGPSGNTIYF
TRBJ2-5	.	TRBV28	.	TGTGCCAGCAGTTTATATCGCGGGGCCGGAGAAGAGACCCAGTACTTC	CASSLYRGAGEETQYF
TRBJ1-1	few	TRBV19	.	TGTGCCAGTAGTATAGACGGGCAGGGCGGAACTGAAGCTTTCTTT	CASSIDGQGGTEAFF